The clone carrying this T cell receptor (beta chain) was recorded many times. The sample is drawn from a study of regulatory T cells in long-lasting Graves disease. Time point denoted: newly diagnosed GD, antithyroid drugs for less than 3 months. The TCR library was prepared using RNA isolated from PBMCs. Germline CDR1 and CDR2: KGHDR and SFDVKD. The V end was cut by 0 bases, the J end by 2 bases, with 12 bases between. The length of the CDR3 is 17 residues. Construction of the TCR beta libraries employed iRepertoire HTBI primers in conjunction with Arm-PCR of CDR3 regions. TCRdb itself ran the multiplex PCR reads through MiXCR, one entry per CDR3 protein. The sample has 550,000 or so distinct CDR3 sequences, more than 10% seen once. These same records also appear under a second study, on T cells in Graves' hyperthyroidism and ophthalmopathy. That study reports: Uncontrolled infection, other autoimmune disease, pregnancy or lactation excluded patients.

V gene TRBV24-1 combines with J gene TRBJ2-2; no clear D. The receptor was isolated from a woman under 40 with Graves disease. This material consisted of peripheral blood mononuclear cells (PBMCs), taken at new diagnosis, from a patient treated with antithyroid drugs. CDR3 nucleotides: TGTGCCACCAGTGATTTGCAAAGAGGACGAAACACCGGGGAGCTGTTTTTT. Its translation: CATSDLQRGRNTGELFF.